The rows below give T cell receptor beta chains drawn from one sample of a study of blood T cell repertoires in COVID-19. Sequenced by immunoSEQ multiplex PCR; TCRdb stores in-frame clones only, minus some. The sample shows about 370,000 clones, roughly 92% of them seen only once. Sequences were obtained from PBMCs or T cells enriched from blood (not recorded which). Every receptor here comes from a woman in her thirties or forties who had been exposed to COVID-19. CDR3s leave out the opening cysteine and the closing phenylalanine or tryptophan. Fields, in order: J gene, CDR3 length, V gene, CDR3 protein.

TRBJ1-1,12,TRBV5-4,ASSLPGTGVQAF
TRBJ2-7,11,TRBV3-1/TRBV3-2,ASSRGQNYEQY
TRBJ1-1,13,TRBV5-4,ASSPSGGWNTEAF
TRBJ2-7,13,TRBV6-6,ASSYRQGNLHEQY
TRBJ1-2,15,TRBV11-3,ASSLGPRGPGNYGYT
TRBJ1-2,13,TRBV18,ASSPPGQGGGGYT
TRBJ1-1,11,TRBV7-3,ASSSPTGAEAF
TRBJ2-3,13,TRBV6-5,ASSYSDRGTDTQY
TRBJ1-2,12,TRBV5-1,ASSWRGVEDGYT
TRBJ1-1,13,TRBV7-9,ASSHRGGSGTEAF
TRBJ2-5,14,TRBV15,ATSRIRDSNEETQY
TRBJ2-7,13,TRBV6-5,ASSYASLVPGEQY
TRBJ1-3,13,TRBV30,AWSQGDSGGNTIY
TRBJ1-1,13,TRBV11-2,ASSTLRKLNTEAF
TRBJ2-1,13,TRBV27,ASRKAGGWYNEQF
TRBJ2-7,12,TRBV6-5,ASSTTAGSYEQY
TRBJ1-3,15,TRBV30,AWRVRSGALGRNTIY
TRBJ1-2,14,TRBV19,ASSIVGHQSGYGYT
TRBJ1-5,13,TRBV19,ASTLRGGAYQPQH
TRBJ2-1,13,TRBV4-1,ASRTLWRPADEQF
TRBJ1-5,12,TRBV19,ASSLGYSNQPQH
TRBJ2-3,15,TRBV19,ASSTPLMRSRTDTQY
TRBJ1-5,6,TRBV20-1,SALPQH
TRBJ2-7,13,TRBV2,ASSEGGDPAGEQY
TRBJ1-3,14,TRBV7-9,ASSATGTGSGNTIY
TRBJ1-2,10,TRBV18,ASSPLTDGYT
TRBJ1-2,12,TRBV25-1,ASSNYRDGHGYT
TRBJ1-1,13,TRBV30,AWSVAPDSWTEAF
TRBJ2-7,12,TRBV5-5,ASSWGLTSYEQY